The present TCR beta chain was sequenced within a study of blood T cell repertoires in COVID-19. How the authors handled the data: Amplification of reference gene primers was used by the study to estimate nucleated cell counts. The repertoire was sequenced with immunoSEQ multiplex PCR; TCRdb's copy has only in-frame clones and lacks some. V, J and clone size derive from that table, while D and trimming were established from the DNA sequence. The sample records about 220,000 clones, 70% to 90% being singletons. Cohort assignment relied on participant-reported clinical history. The sequencing sample was made of PBMCs or T cells enriched from blood (not recorded which). The sequence was collected from a woman in her thirties or forties with acute COVID-19.

CDR3 residues: CASSQRGQSYNSPLHF. The CDR3 DNA follows: TGTGCCAGCAGCCAGCGGGGACAGTCCTATAATTCACCCCTCCACTTT. The chain has TRBV3-1 (or the pseudogene TRBV3-2) and TRBJ1-6; 7 bases match TRBD1. J lost 1 base, V lost 3 bases, and 3 bases had no gene match. This CDR3 contains 16 residues. Germline CDR1 is LGHDT and CDR2 is YNNKEL (reference sequence).